A selection of T cell receptor beta chains follows, all from one sample in a study of CD8+CD57+ T cells in acquired aplastic anemia. TCRdb passed the reads through MiXCR, listing each CDR3 protein once. The data contain about 200,000 distinct CDR3 sequences, 34% of them singletons. The sequenced sample was sorted CD4+, CD8+, or CD8+CD57+ T cells (not recorded which) from PBMCs. These receptors all come from a human donor in good health, serving as a control. Both conserved end residues are part of each CDR3. Fields, in order: J gene, clone size, D gene, V gene, CDR3 protein, CDR3 DNA. A D gene is named only where the DNA matches it firmly. Where a row states a size, it is once, few, many or the class of an expanded clone; other rows omit it.

>TRBJ1-5|-|-|TRBV6-1
CASKRGQNQPQHF
TGTGCCAGCAAGAGGGGCCAGAATCAGCCCCAGCATTTT
>TRBJ1-2|many|-|TRBV5-1
CASSLWPGQGANYGYTF
TGCGCCAGCAGCTTGTGGCCAGGCCAGGGAGCTAACTATGGCTACACCTTC
>TRBJ2-7|-|-|TRBV29-1
CSVPGRYEQYF
TGCAGCGTTCCGGGCCGCTACGAGCAGTACTTC
>TRBJ1-2|many|-|TRBV6-1
CASSPALGDYGYTF
TGTGCCAGCAGTCCGGCCCTCGGAGACTATGGCTACACCTTC
>TRBJ2-7|-|TRBD1|TRBV20-1
CSARGPGGSSEQYF
TGCAGTGCTCGAGGCCCAGGGGGTTCCTCCGAGCAGTACTTC
>TRBJ2-7|-|TRBD1|TRBV29-1
CSVATGGRYEQYF
TGCAGCGTAGCAACAGGGGGCAGGTACGAGCAGTACTTC
>TRBJ1-2|-|-|TRBV7-3
CASSLGGGDDYTF
TGTGCCAGCAGCTTAGGCGGGGGTGATGACTACACCTTC
>TRBJ2-5|-|TRBD1|TRBV5-1
CASSLVYRDRGETQYF
TGCGCCAGCAGCTTGGTATACCGGGACAGGGGAGAGACCCAGTACTTC
>TRBJ2-1|once|TRBD2|TRBV5-1
CASSLDGGRAYNEQFF
TGCGCCAGCAGCTTGGATGGCGGGAGGGCCTACAATGAGCAGTTCTTC
>TRBJ2-3|many|TRBD2|TRBV5-1
CASSLLAGGTTDTQYF
TGCGCCAGCAGCCTGCTAGCGGGGGGAACCACAGATACGCAGTATTTT